This is a list of T cell receptor beta chains from one sample in a study of identical twins. TCRdb re-called the 5' RACE reads with MiXCR, one entry per CDR3 protein. The sample holds approximately 690,000 distinct CDR3 sequences, approximately 6.1% seen once. Sequences were obtained from naive T cells sorted from blood. The receptors were gathered from a man aged 18 to 35 in good health. Both conserved end residues are part of each CDR3. Fields, in order: D gene, J gene, V gene, clone size, CDR3 protein, CDR3 DNA. D genes are given only for firm matches. A clone size is listed for some rows: how often the clone was seen (once, few, many), or a class if it is expanded.

>-|TRBJ2-7|TRBV28|-
CASRNVGASWPYEQYF
TGTGCCAGCCGTAACGTTGGGGCCTCCTGGCCCTACGAGCAGTACTTC
>TRBD2|TRBJ2-3|TRBV29-1|many
CSVQALAGGPGDTQYF
TGCAGCGTCCAGGCACTAGCGGGAGGGCCCGGAGATACGCAGTATTTT
>-|TRBJ2-5|TRBV20-1|-
CSASGTRPPGETQYF
TGCAGTGCTAGCGGTACGCGGCCCCCAGGGGAGACCCAGTACTTC
>-|TRBJ2-5|TRBV5-1|few
CASSRETWETQYF
TGCGCCAGCAGCCGGGAGACTTGGGAGACCCAGTACTTC
>TRBD2|TRBJ2-7|TRBV20-1|many
CSAREQPSGYYEQYF
TGCAGTGCTAGAGAACAGCCTAGCGGATACTACGAGCAGTACTTC
>-|TRBJ2-2|TRBV20-1|many
CSAREFASSGELFF
TGCAGTGCTAGAGAGTTTGCTAGCTCCGGGGAGCTGTTTTTT
>-|TRBJ2-3|TRBV30|few
CAWSVTTDTQYF
TGTGCCTGGAGTGTAACCACAGATACGCAGTATTTT
>-|TRBJ1-1|TRBV28|few
CASSTTNRVVRAFF
TGTGCCAGCAGTACTACTAACAGGGTGGTCCGGGCTTTCTTT
>TRBD2|TRBJ2-1|TRBV2|many
CASSEGTSGYNEQFF
TGCGCCAGCAGTGAGGGGACTAGCGGGTACAATGAGCAGTTCTTC
>TRBD2|TRBJ2-6|TRBV5-1|-
CASSLSRGAGANVLTF
TGCGCCAGCAGCTTGTCGCGGGGGGCTGGGGCCAACGTCCTGACTTTC
>-|TRBJ1-2|TRBV5-1|few
CASSLEGRGGYTF
TGCGCCAGCAGCTTGGAGGGAAGGGGGGGCTACACCTTC
>TRBD1|TRBJ1-2|TRBV19|few
CASSVPRRTGQKNGYTF
TGTGCCAGTAGTGTCCCCCGTAGGACAGGGCAGAAGAATGGCTACACCTTC
>TRBD2|TRBJ2-1|TRBV29-1|-
CSAGLVNNEQFF
TGCAGCGCCGGACTAGTAAACAATGAGCAGTTCTTC
>-|TRBJ2-1|TRBV7-6|-
CASSSTASGYNEQFF
TGTGCCAGCAGCTCTACAGCTAGTGGATACAATGAGCAGTTCTTC
>TRBD1|TRBJ1-2|TRBV10-3|many
CAIYRGGDYGYTF
TGTGCCATCTACAGGGGTGGAGACTATGGCTACACCTTC
>-|TRBJ1-4|TRBV7-9|few
CASSLRGQANEKLFF
TGTGCCAGCAGCTTACGGGGTCAAGCTAATGAAAAACTGTTTTTT
>-|TRBJ2-1|TRBV5-1|many
CASSLVGGGNEQFF
TGCGCCAGCAGCTTGGTGGGAGGGGGCAATGAGCAGTTCTTC
>-|TRBJ2-1|TRBV12-3/TRBV12-4|few
CASSLTSSGTNEQFF
TGTGCCAGCAGTTTGACTAGTTCGGGAACCAATGAGCAGTTCTTC
>TRBD2|TRBJ2-1|TRBV18|-
CASSSGSGLAGFF
TGTGCCAGCTCGTCGGGTTCGGGACTAGCGGGGTTCTTC
>-|TRBJ2-4|TRBV6-1|many
CASSPGTTMYIQYF
TGTGCCAGCAGCCCCGGGACCACCATGTACATTCAGTACTTC
>-|TRBJ2-1|TRBV12-3/TRBV12-4|many
CASSGLRTEQFF
TGTGCCAGCAGCGGACTCCGCACTGAGCAGTTCTTC
>-|TRBJ1-3|TRBV5-5|few
CASSSYPGDGNTIYF
TGTGCCAGCAGCTCGTATCCCGGGGACGGAAACACCATATATTTT
>-|TRBJ2-2|TRBV7-9|-
CASSPGLVPTGELFF
TGTGCCAGCAGCCCCGGACTGGTACCCACCGGGGAGCTGTTTTTT
>TRBD2|TRBJ2-1|TRBV12-3/TRBV12-4|many
CASSPLAGNTYNEQFF
TGTGCCAGCAGTCCCCTAGCGGGTAATACCTACAATGAGCAGTTCTTC
>-|TRBJ2-2|TRBV29-1|few
CSAGSLASAGELFF
TGCAGCGCCGGGAGCCTAGCGTCGGCCGGGGAGCTGTTTTTT
>-|TRBJ1-3|TRBV20-1|many
CSAQTASGNTIYF
TGCAGTGCTCAGACAGCGTCTGGAAACACCATATATTTT
>-|TRBJ1-1|TRBV12-3/TRBV12-4|many
CASTPMSHQNTEAFF
TGTGCCAGCACCCCCATGAGTCACCAGAACACTGAAGCTTTCTTT